A selection of T cell receptor beta chains follows, all from one sample in a study of blood T cells in healthy people across ages. One entry per CDR3 protein, called by TCRdb with MiXCR from the 5' RACE reads. The repertoire holds roughly 700,000 distinct CDR3 sequences, with around 25% as singletons. In addition, the sample was reused for a study of T cells of mothers and their children.

Material for sequencing was blood. The receptor source for this set is a boy aged 5 to 17 in good health. CDR3s include the opening cysteine and the closing phenylalanine or tryptophan. The listing skips clone size in some rows; elsewhere it reads once, few, many or a size class.

J | V | size | CDR3
TRBJ2-5 | TRBV29-1 | few | CSVEDLGVQETQYF
TRBJ1-4 | TRBV7-9 | few | CASSMDEYDYEKLFF
TRBJ2-2 | TRBV7-3 | few | CASRQQGSGELFF
TRBJ2-2 | TRBV7-3 | - | CASRPTSGAGELFF
TRBJ2-2 | TRBV27 | few | CASSPGLAGVGGELFF
TRBJ2-1 | TRBV5-1 | - | CASSLAGRVSWMLDNEQFF
TRBJ1-6 | TRBV9 | few | CASSVDGLNSPLHF
TRBJ2-1 | TRBV4-2 | - | CASSQTSGEIYNEQFF
TRBJ2-1 | TRBV4-1 | few | CASSQGLLQYNEQFF
TRBJ1-4 | TRBV7-8 | - | CASSIGGRANEKLFF
TRBJ1-6 | TRBV12-3/TRBV12-4 | - | CASKLFVLGGPRNSPLHF
TRBJ2-5 | TRBV11-1 | - | CASSPVLNQETQYF
TRBJ1-1 | TRBV10-3 | few | CAISEATGTEAFF
TRBJ2-5 | TRBV9 | few | CASSVGGRQETQYF
TRBJ1-2 | TRBV4-1 | - | CASSQVGGLLDGYTF
TRBJ2-3 | TRBV29-1 | few | CSVALRGWTDTQYF
TRBJ2-7 | TRBV5-6 | - | CASSLAESGRRYEQYF
TRBJ2-2 | TRBV6-5 | - | CASSYSRARLKTGELFF
TRBJ2-3 | TRBV7-9 | once | CASSPDGAADTQYF
TRBJ1-2 | TRBV2 | few | CASRVQGLRNGYTF
TRBJ1-1 | TRBV4-3 | few | CASSPAPTGTTFRAFF
TRBJ2-2 | TRBV10-3 | few | CAITDGTSGSPAGELFF
TRBJ1-5 | TRBV5-1 | few | CASSRGSSRGNQPQHF
TRBJ1-3 | TRBV13 | - | CASSWRTGGNTIYF
TRBJ2-1 | TRBV12-3/TRBV12-4 | - | CASRLSGTSFNEQFF
TRBJ2-1 | TRBV7-8 | few | CASSSRLAGAYNEQFF
TRBJ2-1 | TRBV7-3 | many | CASSFSPQGYNEQFF
TRBJ1-2 | TRBV12-3/TRBV12-4 | - | CASSTAEGTYGYTF
TRBJ2-7 | TRBV21-1 | - | CASSLESGTSGYEQYF
TRBJ2-5 | TRBV29-1 | few | CSYPLAGGQEIQYF
TRBJ2-4 | TRBV9 | few | CASSPEGQGQNIQYF
TRBJ2-7 | TRBV6-6 | - | CASRRGGDEQYF
- | TRBV29-1 | - | CSATGTGVYEQYF
TRBJ2-1 | TRBV9 | few | CASSVVGTSDYNEQFF
TRBJ1-2 | TRBV7-9 | - | CASSRDRTNYGYPF